This note documents a single TCR beta chain sequence. Its antigen is unknown. TCRdb analysed the RT-PCR reads with MiXCR anew, one entry per CDR3 protein. Here the sample spans 500,000 or so distinct CDR3 sequences, approximately 15% being singletons. CDR3 length: 16 amino acids. V lost 3 bases to trimming and J lost 4 bases; unmatched junction nucleotides: 11. This specimen belongs to a study of response to subunit inactivated influenza vaccine. General observations from the study: The authors suggested that few new T cells are recruited per seasonal influenza vaccination.

The sample was CD4+ T cells sorted from PBMCs, taken around 25 months after vaccination. The receptor was isolated from a man aged 50 to 69 who received an inactivated influenza vaccine. This rearrangement joins TRBV12-3 or TRBV12-4 to TRBJ1-1; 7 nucleotides match TRBD1. This CDR3 reads CASSLRQGPSGTEAFF. The CDR3 region has the DNA TGTGCCAGCAGTTTGCGACAGGGACCCTCGGGCACTGAAGCTTTCTTT.